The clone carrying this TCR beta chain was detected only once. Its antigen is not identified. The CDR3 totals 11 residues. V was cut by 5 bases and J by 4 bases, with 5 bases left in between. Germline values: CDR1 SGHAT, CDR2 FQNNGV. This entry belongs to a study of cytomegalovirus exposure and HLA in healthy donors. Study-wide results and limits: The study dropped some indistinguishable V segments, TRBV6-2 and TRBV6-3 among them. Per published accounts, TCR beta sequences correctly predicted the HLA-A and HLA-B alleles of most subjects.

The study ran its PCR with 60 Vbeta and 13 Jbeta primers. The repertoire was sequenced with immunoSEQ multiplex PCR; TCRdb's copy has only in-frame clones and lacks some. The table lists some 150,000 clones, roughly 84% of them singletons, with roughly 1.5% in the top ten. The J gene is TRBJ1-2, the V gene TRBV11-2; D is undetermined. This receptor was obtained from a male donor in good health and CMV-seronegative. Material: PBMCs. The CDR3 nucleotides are TGTGCCAGCAGCCTACTCTATGGCTACACCTTC. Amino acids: CASSLLYGYTF.